This T cell receptor beta chain is from a study of identical twins. A universal primer site arose from template switching, and cDNA bore unique molecular identifiers. TCRdb re-called the 5' RACE reads with MiXCR, one entry per CDR3 protein. The data show around 1.7 million distinct CDR3 sequences, roughly a third seen once. Study-wide results and limits: Recombination models fit unrelated individuals' TCR alpha sharing but underestimated twins'. The authors noted that invariant MAIT and iNKT cells could partly confound zero-insertion analyses. Cross-sectional statistical analysis, not tracking of the same donors, underpinned the conclusions.

Trimming took off 0 bases at V and 5 bases at J, with 11 bases between the two ends. This CDR3 is built from 14 residues. Germline V gene data show CDR1 as SGHRS and CDR2 as YFSETQ. There are a few counts of this clonotype. Its specificity is unknown. The sample comprised cord blood. This chain connects TRBV5-1 to TRBJ2-5; D perhaps matches TRBD2 (5 bases). The clonotype originates from a newborn girl in good health. CDR3 bases: TGCGCCAGCAGCTTGGGACTACAAGCGGAGACCCAGTACTTC. The encoded protein is CASSLGLQAETQYF.